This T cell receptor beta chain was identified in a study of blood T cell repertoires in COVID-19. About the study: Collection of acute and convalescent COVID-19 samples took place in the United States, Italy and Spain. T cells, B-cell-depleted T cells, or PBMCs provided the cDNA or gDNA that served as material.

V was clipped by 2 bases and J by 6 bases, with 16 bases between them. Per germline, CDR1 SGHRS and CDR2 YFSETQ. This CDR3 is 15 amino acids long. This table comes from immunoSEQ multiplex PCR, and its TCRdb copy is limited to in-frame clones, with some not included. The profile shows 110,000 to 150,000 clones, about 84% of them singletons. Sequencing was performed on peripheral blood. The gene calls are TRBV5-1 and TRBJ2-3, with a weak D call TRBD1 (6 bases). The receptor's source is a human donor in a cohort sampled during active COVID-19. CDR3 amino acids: CASSLSVGADDTQYF. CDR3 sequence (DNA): TGCGCCAGCAGCTTAAGCGTGGGGGCTGATGATACGCAGTATTTT.